The 4 T cell receptor beta chains reported below all come from one sample, sequenced in a study of shared clonotypes between healthy human individuals (dated by TCRdb to about 2020). The method was the immunoSEQ multiplex PCR assay. The immuneACCESS repertoire file appears here via TCRdb, limited to in-frame rearrangements. These files lack a portion of the clones; in checked studies, under half of the deficit traces to unresolved V genes, and the cause of the others is not known. In all, the sample holds millions of clones, and approximately 94% of those were seen once. The leading ten clones occupy around 1.7% of the sample. CD8 naive samples were obtained by positive selection for CCR7 among CD45RO-negative cells, yielding a CD45RA+CCR7+ population from which TemRA cells were excluded. The sequenced sample consisted of naive CD8+ T cells from PBMCs. This sample's cell subset or site label indicates: CD45RA+CCR7+. These receptors were taken from a man younger than 35 in good health. Some clones in this sample may be carry-over from other donors' samples.

The V gene is TRBV2, the J gene TRBJ2-1; D might be TRBD2 (5 bases). The CDR3 sequence is 15 residues long. Trimming took off 4 bases at V and 5 bases at J, with 15 bases between the two ends. In germline, CDR1 is SNHLY, CDR2 FYNNEI. The CDR3 DNA follows: TGTGCCAGCAGTGGGGTGGGGAGTTCGGACAATGAGCAGTTCTTC. This gives the protein CASSGVGSSDNEQFF.

CDR3 in amino acids: CASSPLDSYNEQFF. DNA for the CDR3: TGTGCCAGCAGCCCCCTAGACTCCTACAATGAGCAGTTCTTC. The chain combines TRBV5-6 with TRBJ2-1; D uncertain. Trimming cost V 4 bases and J 0 bases, with 8 bases left between them. Germline CDR1 reads SGHDT; CDR2 reads YYEEEE. The CDR3 is made up of 14 amino acids.

This clone was found once. This rearrangement joins TRBV7-9 to TRBJ1-1, with D tentatively TRBD1 (5 bases). This CDR3 contains 15 residues. Trimming shortened V by 1 base and J by 7 bases, and 16 bases separated the two germline ends. Germline V gives CDR1 SEHNR, CDR2 FQNEAQ (reference sequence). The CDR3 region is CASSLGGPGPHEAFF. The CDR3 DNA is TGTGCCAGCAGCTTAGGGGGCCCCGGGCCCCATGAAGCTTTCTTT.

The chain recombines TRBV5-4 with TRBJ2-2; 8 bases map to TRBD2. The V segment lost 4 bases and the J segment 9 bases; nucleotides outside the gene matches: 11. In germline, CDR1 is SGHNT, CDR2 YYREEE (reference sequence). This CDR3 has 15 residues. CDR3 nucleotide sequence: TGTGCCAGCAGCCCCCCGGGACTAGGAGCCCGGGAGCTGTTTTTT. It is translated as CASSPPGLGARELFF.